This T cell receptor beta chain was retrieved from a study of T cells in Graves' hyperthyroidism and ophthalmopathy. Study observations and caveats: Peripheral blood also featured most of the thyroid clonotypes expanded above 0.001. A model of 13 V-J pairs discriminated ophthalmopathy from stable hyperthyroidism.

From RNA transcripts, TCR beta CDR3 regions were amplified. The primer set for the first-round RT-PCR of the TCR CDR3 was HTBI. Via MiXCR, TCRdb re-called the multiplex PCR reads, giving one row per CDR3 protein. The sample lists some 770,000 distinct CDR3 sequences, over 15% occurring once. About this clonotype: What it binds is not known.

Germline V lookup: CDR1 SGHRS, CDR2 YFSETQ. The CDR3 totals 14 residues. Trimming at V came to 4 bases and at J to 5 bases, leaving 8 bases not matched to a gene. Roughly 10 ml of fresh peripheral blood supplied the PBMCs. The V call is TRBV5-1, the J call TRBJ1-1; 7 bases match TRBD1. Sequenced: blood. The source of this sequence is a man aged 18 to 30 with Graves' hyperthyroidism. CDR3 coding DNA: TGCGCCAGCAGCGGCGGGACAGAAGGGACTGAAGCTTTCTTT. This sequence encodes CASSGGTEGTEAFF.